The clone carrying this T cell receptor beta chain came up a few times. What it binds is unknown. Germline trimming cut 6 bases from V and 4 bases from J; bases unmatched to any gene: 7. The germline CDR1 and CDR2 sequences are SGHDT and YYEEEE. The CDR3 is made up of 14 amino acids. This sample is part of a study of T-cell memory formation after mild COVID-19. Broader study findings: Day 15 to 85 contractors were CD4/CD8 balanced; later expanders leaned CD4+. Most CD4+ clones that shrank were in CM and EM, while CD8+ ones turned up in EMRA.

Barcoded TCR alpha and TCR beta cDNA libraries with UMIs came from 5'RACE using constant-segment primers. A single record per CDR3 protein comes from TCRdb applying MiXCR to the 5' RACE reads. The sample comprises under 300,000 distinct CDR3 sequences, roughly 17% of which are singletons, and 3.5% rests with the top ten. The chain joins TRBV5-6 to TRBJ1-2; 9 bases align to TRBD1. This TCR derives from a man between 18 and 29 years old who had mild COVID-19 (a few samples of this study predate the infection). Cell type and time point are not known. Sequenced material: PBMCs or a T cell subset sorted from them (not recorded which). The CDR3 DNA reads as TGTGCCAGCACACCATTGGGACAGGGCTATGGCTACACCTTC. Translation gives CASTPLGQGYGYTF.